This is a list of T cell receptor beta chains from one sample in a study of cytomegalovirus exposure and HLA in healthy donors. Method: immunoSEQ multiplex PCR; TCRdb's copy keeps in-frame clones and lacks some. The table has fewer than 130,000 clones, around 80% seen once. Sequencing was performed on PBMCs. All receptors come from a woman aged 35 to 49 in good health and CMV-seronegative. CDR3s include the opening cysteine and the closing phenylalanine or tryptophan. D genes are given only for firm matches. Clone size is given for some rows only: seen once, a few or many times, or a class if the clone is expanded.

TRBV27	TRBJ2-3	NA	TRBD2	TGTGCCAGCAGTTTATTCAGCGGGGCCACAGATACGCAGTATTTT	CASSLFSGATDTQYF
TRBV7-8	TRBJ1-3	once	NA	TGTGCCAGCAGCTTTACCGAGAGCTCTGGAAACACCATATATTTT	CASSFTESSGNTIYF
TRBV5-1	TRBJ2-7	few	NA	TGCGCCAGCAGCCGTGAACCGTCAGGCTACGAGCAGTACTTC	CASSREPSGYEQYF
TRBV5-4	TRBJ2-7	NA	TRBD1	TGTGCCAGCAGCTTCAACAGGGGGCTGCCGGAGGAGTACTTC	CASSFNRGLPEEYF
TRBV9	TRBJ1-6	NA	NA	TGTGCCAGCGGAGACAGCAATAATTCACCCCTCCACTTT	CASGDSNNSPLHF
TRBV2	TRBJ1-4	few	NA	TGTGCCAGCAGTTATCCAGCAACTAATGAAAAACTGTTTTTT	CASSYPATNEKLFF
TRBV10-1	TRBJ2-7	once	TRBD2	TGCGCCAGCAGTCCGGGACTAGCGGGTGACGAGCAGTACTTC	CASSPGLAGDEQYF
TRBV7-9	TRBJ2-7	NA	NA	TGTTCCAGCAGCTTAGGGGGGGGCAGCTCCTACGAGCAGTACTTC	CSSSLGGGSSYEQYF
TRBV5-6	TRBJ2-1	NA	TRBD1	TGTGCCAGCAGCTCATACAGGGGGGCGGGATCCAATGAGCAGTTCTTC	CASSSYRGAGSNEQFF
TRBV11-2	TRBJ2-7	NA	TRBD1	TGTGCCAGCAGCTTAGCTGGACAGGCCTACGAGCAGTACTTC	CASSLAGQAYEQYF
TRBV10-1	TRBJ1-4	NA	NA	TGCGCCAGCAGTGAGTCGGGGCCAACTAATGAAAAACTGTTTTTT	CASSESGPTNEKLFF
TRBV19	TRBJ1-6	NA	TRBD1	TGTGCCAGTAGTCCTCCGGGACAGGGGTATTCACCCCTCCACTTT	CASSPPGQGYSPLHF
TRBV6-1	TRBJ2-5	NA	TRBD1	TGTGCCACCCCCCAGGGGGCAGATCAAGAGACCCAGTACTTC	CATPQGADQETQYF
TRBV10-1	TRBJ2-3	NA	NA	TGCGCCAGCAGGGCTAGCGACACAGATACGCAGTATTTT	CASRASDTDTQYF
TRBV28	TRBJ1-1	once	TRBD1	TGTGCCAGCAGTTTAACCATGGGACAGGGAGAAGCTTTCTTT	CASSLTMGQGEAFF
TRBV28	TRBJ2-3	NA	NA	TGTGCCAGCAGTTCCCCACTGCCCGATACGCAGTATTTT	CASSSPLPDTQYF
TRBV19	TRBJ1-1	NA	NA	TGTGCCAGTAGTATCAAAAACACTGAAGCTTTCTTT	CASSIKNTEAFF
TRBV28	TRBJ1-3	few	NA	TGTGCCAGCAGGCGGGGGGGCGGAAACACCATATATTTT	CASRRGGGNTIYF
TRBV19	TRBJ1-6	NA	NA	TGTGCCAGTTTGGGGGGAGATAATTCACCCCTCCACTTT	CASLGGDNSPLHF
TRBV7-2	TRBJ2-1	NA	TRBD1	TGTGCCAGCAGCTTAATGGGACAGTTAACTAATGAGCAGTTCTTC	CASSLMGQLTNEQFF
TRBV5-1	TRBJ2-2	NA	NA	TGCGCCAGCAGCTTGTCACCAGGGACCGGGGAGCTGTTTTTT	CASSLSPGTGELFF
TRBV2	TRBJ2-2	NA	TRBD1	TGTGCCAGCAGTAGGACAGGACCCCAAAACACCGGGGAGCTGTTTTTT	CASSRTGPQNTGELFF
TRBV7-2	TRBJ2-7	once	TRBD2	TGTGCCAGCAGCTTAGTGGGGACTAGCGACTACGAGCAGTACTTC	CASSLVGTSDYEQYF
TRBV27	TRBJ2-7	NA	TRBD1	TGTGCCAGCAGGAGGACAGGGGGGTACGAGCAGTACTTC	CASRRTGGYEQYF
TRBV5-6	TRBJ2-7	NA	NA	TGTGCCAGCAGCCTTATCGACACCTACGAGCAGTACTTC	CASSLIDTYEQYF
TRBV30	TRBJ2-1	NA	NA	TGTGCCTGGGGCCGGGCCTACAATGAGCAGTTCTTC	CAWGRAYNEQFF